A single sample is the source of the 30 T cell receptor beta chains below, sequenced in a study of T cell responses to AZD1222 COVID-19 vaccine. Data came from immunoSEQ multiplex PCR; TCRdb stores just in-frame clones and leaves some out. The sample records approximately 100,000 clones, about 90% being singletons. Sample: peripheral blood, taken on day 0 of AZD1222 vaccination. The source is an adult in good health.

The count of this clone is one. The V and J genes are TRBV25-1 and TRBJ1-1; 10 nucleotides line up with TRBD1. CDR1 is MGHDK, CDR2 SYGVNS, per germline. With V trimmed by 3 bases and J by 6 bases, 7 bases remained unmatched. The CDR3 runs 15 residues. CDR3 DNA: TGTGCCAGCAGTGAGTTGACAGGGGGCATCGCTGAAGCTTTCTTT. It encodes CASSELTGGIAEAFF. The full variable domain, rest sourced from reference TRBV25-1 and TRBJ1-1, is EADIYQTPRYLVIGTGKKITLECSQTMGHDKMYWYQQDPGMELHLIHYSYGVNSTEKGDLSSESTVSRIRTEHFPLTLESARPSHTSQYLCASSELTGGIAEAFFGQGTRLTVV.

The chain joins TRBV3-1 (or the pseudogene TRBV3-2) to TRBJ1-5, with D unclear. Per germline, CDR1 LGHDT and CDR2 YNNKEL (reference sequence). V shed 0 bases and J shed 6 bases, with 15 bases lying between them. This CDR3 is built from 16 residues. CDR3 DNA sequence: TGTGCCAGCAGCCAAGATCCTTCGCGAGCGGGTCAGCCCCAGCATTTT. It specifies CASSQDPSRAGQPQHF.

The gene calls are TRBV6-5 and TRBJ2-7; no clear D gene. The CDR3 totals 11 residues. CDR1 is MNHEY, CDR2 SVGAGI, per germline. V lost 6 bases and J lost 3, with 6 bases in between. The CDR3 nucleotides are TGTGCCAGCAGAAACAGCTACGAGCAGTACTTC. Its protein product is CASRNSYEQYF.

The chain joins TRBV19 to TRBJ1-4, with TRBD1 matching 7 bases. Losses at the gene ends were 6 bases for V and 6 bases for J; bases not matched to a gene: 7. In germline, CDR1 is LNHDA, CDR2 SQIVND (reference sequence). CDR3 length equals 14 residues. CDR3 in amino acids: CASRRDRTYEKLFF. The CDR3 DNA sequence: TGTGCCAGTAGGAGGGACAGAACCTATGAAAAACTGTTTTTT.

This chain joins TRBV4-3 and TRBJ2-7; 12 bases align to TRBD2. The CDR3 extends over 15 amino acids. J lost 5 bases, V lost 1 base, and 3 bases had no gene match. The germline V gene has CDR1 LGHNA and CDR2 YSLEER. The CDR3 coding sequence is TGCGCCAGCAGCCAAGGGACTAGCGGGGTCAACGAGCAGTACTTC. As protein: CASSQGTSGVNEQYF.

V gene TRBV11-2 combines with J gene TRBJ2-3, with D perhaps TRBD2 (7 bases). Germline CDR1 reads SGHAT; CDR2 reads FQNNGV. This CDR3 region has 13 residues. The germline V and J ends were trimmed by 0 bases and 14 bases, with 15 bases remaining between them. In DNA form, the CDR3 reads TGTGCCAGCAGCTTAGATAGAAACGGGGGGCGGTATTTT. This codes for CASSLDRNGGRYF. The full variable domain, its missing parts supplied by reference TRBV11-2 and TRBJ2-3, is EAGVAQSPRYKIIEKRQSVAFWCNPISGHATLYWYQQILGQGPKLLIQFQNNGVVDDSQLPKDRFSAERLKGVDSTLKIQPAKLEDSAVYLCASSLDRNGGRYFGPGTRLTVL.

Comments on this clone: Within the sample, other DNA sequences also encode this same CDR3. This sequence joins TRBV19 and TRBJ1-1, with D perhaps TRBD1 (5 bases). Germline assignment: CDR1 LNHDA and CDR2 SQIVND (reference sequence). V dropped 5 bases and J dropped 4 bases, with 14 bases sitting between them. The CDR3 has 14 residues. The CDR3 sequence is CASSPGVWGTEAFF. The CDR3 bases are TGTGCCAGTAGTCCGGGGGTCTGGGGCACTGAAGCTTTCTTT.

J is TRBJ2-7 and V is TRBV19, with a possible D match to TRBD2 (5 bases). The V gene lost 2 bases and the J gene lost 1 base, with 12 bases spanning the gap. Germline assignment: CDR1 LNHDA and CDR2 SQIVND (reference sequence). The CDR3 has 15 amino acids. CDR3 sequence reads: CASSISSGVSYEQYF. CDR3 sequence (DNA): TGTGCCAGTAGTATATCCAGCGGAGTATCCTACGAGCAGTACTTC.

The chain combines TRBV18 with TRBJ2-7, with 7 bases lining up with TRBD1. Germline V lookup: CDR1 KGHSH, CDR2 LQKENI. The CDR3 spans 15 residues. V dropped 2 bases and J dropped 4; count of bases not matched to a gene: 8. The CDR3 region is CASSPSRDRGYEQYF. CDR3 nucleotide sequence: TGTGCCAGCTCACCATCCCGGGACAGAGGGTACGAGCAGTACTTC.

The chain has TRBV7-2 and TRBJ1-1; D not certain. V lost 2 bases and J 4 bases, leaving 8 bases between the germline ends. The CDR3 is made up of 13 amino acids. The V gene's germline CDR1 is SGHTA and CDR2 FQGNSA. Here the CDR3 reads CASSLRMPTEAFF. CDR3 sequence (DNA): TGTGCCAGCAGCTTACGTATGCCCACTGAAGCTTTCTTT.

V usage is TRBV6-5 and J usage is TRBJ1-1; 7 bases match TRBD1. Germline V gene sequence: CDR1 MNHEY, CDR2 SVGAGI. CDR3 length equals 13 residues. Trimming cost V 2 bases and J 8 bases; bases outside gene matches: 5. The CDR3 reads CASSYDGQVEAFF. The CDR3 nucleotides read TGTGCCAGCAGTTACGACGGACAGGTAGAAGCTTTCTTT.

The chain carries TRBV25-1 and TRBJ2-7, with D possibly TRBD2 on 5 matching bases. The V gene lost 6 bases and the J gene lost 2 bases, with 11 bases spanning the gap. The CDR3 length is 13 residues. Looked up from germline, CDR1 is MGHDK and CDR2 is SYGVNS. This CDR3 reads CASREEIAYEQYF. CDR3 bases: TGTGCCAGCAGGGAGGAAATTGCCTACGAGCAGTACTTC.

The chain links TRBV5-4 to TRBJ1-2; D is perhaps TRBD1 (5 bases). The germline V gene encodes CDR1 SGHNT and CDR2 YYREEE (reference sequence). V gave up 1 base and J gave up 9 bases, with 13 bases separating them. This CDR3 spans 13 amino acids. The CDR3 loop is CASSLRQGFSYTF. DNA for the CDR3: TGTGCCAGCAGCTTGAGGCAGGGTTTTAGCTACACCTTC.

This clone has a single count. One end of the junction is discordant with germline, which a read error may explain. The chain uses TRBV12-3 or TRBV12-4 and TRBJ2-2; D unresolved. This CDR3 has 11 amino acids. This CDR3 reads CASSRTRELFF. CDR3 bases: TGTGCCAGCAGCCGCACCCGGGAGCTGTTTTTT.

Comments on this clone: The junction departs from the called germline gene at one end, perhaps through a read error. The rearrangement joins TRBV6-1 to TRBJ1-5, with D possibly matching TRBD1 (6 bases). CDR3 length equals 15 residues. Germline loops: CDR1 MNHNS, CDR2 SASEGT. CDR3: CASREGGFGAQPQHF. CDR3 bases: TGTGCCAGCAGAGAAGGGGGTTTTGGTGCTCAGCCCCAGCATTTT.

V and J are TRBV3-1 (or the pseudogene TRBV3-2) and TRBJ2-5; no clear D. V lost 0 bases, J lost 5 bases, and 7 bases lay in between. Per germline, CDR1 LGHDT and CDR2 YNNKEL (reference sequence). The CDR3 has 13 residues. The CDR3: CASSQEFRETQYF. CDR3 nucleotide sequence: TGTGCCAGCAGCCAAGAATTCCGGGAGACCCAGTACTTC.

The V gene is TRBV2, the J gene TRBJ2-2, with TRBD2 matching 9 bases. The germline V gene encodes CDR1 SNHLY and CDR2 FYNNEI. The CDR3 runs 15 residues. Trimming at V came to 2 bases and at J to 4 bases, leaving 2 bases not matched to a gene. Here the CDR3 reads CASSEIAGATGELFF. CDR3 nucleotide sequence: TGTGCCAGCAGTGAAATAGCGGGGGCCACCGGGGAGCTGTTTTTT.

This sequence joins TRBV6-5 and TRBJ1-4; D unclear. CDR3 size: 11 residues. Germline CDR1 is MNHEY and CDR2 is SVGAGI. Trimming removed 6 bases from V and 12 bases from J, with 11 bases in between. The DNA for the CDR3 is TGTGCCAGCAGGTATAATCGGGAACTGTTTTTT. As protein: CASRYNRELFF.

This chain links TRBV9 with TRBJ1-2, with 9 bases identical to TRBD1. This CDR3 is 14 amino acids long. Per germline, CDR1 SGDLS and CDR2 YYNGEE. V was clipped by 0 bases and J by 7 bases; unmatched bases: 4. The CDR3 nucleotides read TGTGCCAGCAGCGTAGAGGGGACAGGGTTTGGCTACACCTTC. As protein: CASSVEGTGFGYTF. The whole variable domain, filled in from reference TRBV9 and TRBJ1-2, reads DSGVTQTPKHLITATGQRVTLRCSPRSGDLSVYWYQQSLDQGLQFLIQYYNGEERAKGNILERFSAQQFPDLHSELNLSSLELGDSALYFCASSVEGTGFGYTFGSGTRLTVV.

The chain combines TRBV13 with TRBJ2-3; no reliable D call. The germline V gene encodes CDR1 PRHDT and CDR2 FYEKMQ (reference sequence). The CDR3 is made up of 13 amino acids. V was clipped by 5 bases and J by 6 bases, with 12 bases between them. This chain's CDR3 is CASSPTPGDTQYF. CDR3 nucleotides: TGTGCCAGCAGCCCTACCCCTGGCGATACGCAGTATTTT.

Concerning this clone: Within the sample, other DNA sequences also encode this same CDR3. This chain links TRBV7-9 with TRBJ2-5; D remains unclear. CDR3 length: 11 residues. V was trimmed by 3 bases and J by 4 bases, leaving 3 bases between them. Germline V gene lookup returns CDR1 SEHNR and CDR2 FQNEAQ (reference sequence). CDR3 protein: CASSFSETQYF. The DNA for the CDR3 is TGTGCCAGCAGCTTCTCAGAGACCCAGTACTTC. The full variable domain, with the rest looked up from reference TRBV7-9 and TRBJ2-5, is DTGVSQNPRHKITKRGQNVTFRCDPISEHNRLYWYRQTLGQGPEFLTYFQNEAQLEKSRLLSDRFSAERPKGSFSTLEIQRTEQGDSAMYLCASSFSETQYFGPGTRLLVL.

This clone was seen more than once but under ten times. V and J are TRBV10-1 and TRBJ2-2; 7 bases agree with TRBD1. Germline CDR1 reads WNHNN; CDR2 reads SYGVQD (reference sequence). The J segment lost 4 bases and the V segment lost 10 bases, leaving 6 bases of the junction unmatched. The CDR3 has 13 residues. The CDR3 DNA is TGCGCCACAGGACAGGATTTCACCGGGGAGCTGTTTTTT. This gives the protein CATGQDFTGELFF.

The gene calls are TRBV10-3 and TRBJ2-1; TRBD2 matches 11 bases. V gave up 7 bases and J gave up 4 bases; unmatched junction bases: 6. This CDR3 has 15 residues. Germline V gene sequence: CDR1 ENHRY, CDR2 SYGVKD. The CDR3 coding sequence is TGTGCCATCAATACCGGGACTAGCGGTTACAATGAGCAGTTCTTC. As protein: CAINTGTSGYNEQFF.

The chain uses TRBV7-6 and TRBJ1-1; the D gene is possibly TRBD1 (5 bases). The germline V and J ends were trimmed by 5 bases and 1 base, with 17 bases remaining between them. CDR1 and CDR2 from the germline V gene are SGHVS and FNYEAQ. The CDR3 is 16 residues long. CDR3 DNA: TGTGCCAGCAGCCCAAGGGGCGGGCAGGGGAACACTGAAGCTTTCTTT. Translation: CASSPRGGQGNTEAFF.

V is TRBV7-3 and J is TRBJ2-3, with a possible D match to TRBD2 (6 bases). The CDR3 has 15 amino acids. Germline CDR1 SGHTA, CDR2 FQGTGA. Trimming left V 4 bases short and J 2 bases short, with 13 bases between. The CDR3 loop reads CASSSLGGPTDTQYF. The CDR3 DNA is TGTGCCAGCAGCTCACTGGGGGGACCCACAGATACGCAGTATTTT.

The rearrangement links TRBV28 to TRBJ2-6; 8 nucleotides match TRBD1. Losses at the gene ends were 6 bases for V and 6 bases for J; bases not matched to a gene: 7. CDR1 and CDR2 (germline): MDHEN, SYDVKM. This CDR3 region has 15 residues. CDR3 in DNA: TGTGCCAGCAGCGCAGGGGGCCCGGCGGCCAACGTCCTGACTTTC. Protein product: CASSAGGPAANVLTF. The whole variable domain, remainder taken from reference TRBV28 and TRBJ2-6, is DVKVTQSSRYLVKRTGEKVFLECVQDMDHENMFWYRQDPGLGLRLIYFSYDVKMKEKGDIPEGYSVSREKKERFSLILESASTNQTSMYLCASSAGGPAANVLTFGAGSRLTVL.

This chain connects TRBV19 to TRBJ1-1; possible D gene TRBD1, 5 bases. The CDR3 is made up of 12 amino acids. CDR1 and CDR2 (germline): LNHDA, SQIVND (reference sequence). V lost 7 bases and J 3 bases, leaving 9 bases between the germline ends. CDR3 amino acids: CASMGVYTEAFF. Here the CDR3 DNA reads TGTGCCAGTATGGGGGTTTACACTGAAGCTTTCTTT.

A remark on this clone: A junction boundary mismatches the germline segment, possibly from a read error. The chain links TRBV29-1 to TRBJ2-7; a weak D match, TRBD2 (5 bases). This CDR3 is built from 13 residues. Germline V gene data show CDR1 as SQVTM and CDR2 as ANQGSEA. The CDR3: CSVQEAAGYEQYF. As DNA, the CDR3 is TGCAGCGTTCAAGAAGCGGCAGGCTACGAGCAGTACTTC.

The chain has TRBV29-1 and TRBJ1-1; D not certain. Trimming removed 6 bases from V and 3 bases from J, with 14 bases in between. CDR3 size: 13 residues. Germline loops: CDR1 SQVTM, CDR2 ANQGSEA. Written as DNA, the CDR3 is TGCAGCGTCAAGGAGTTGGCCGACACTGAAGCTTTCTTT. Translation gives CSVKELADTEAFF.

The rearrangement joins TRBV18 to TRBJ2-7, with D possibly being TRBD2 (6 bases). The CDR3 has 13 residues. Trimming removed 4 bases from V and 2 bases from J, with 9 bases in between. Looked up from germline, CDR1 is KGHSH and CDR2 is LQKENI. The CDR3 DNA sequence: TGTGCCAGCTCACGGGGGACTCCCTACGAGCAGTACTTC. The encoded protein is CASSRGTPYEQYF.